These 10 T cell receptor beta chains share one sample of origin, sequenced in a study of glioma-infiltrating T cells. Using RNA template, CDR3s of TCR alpha and beta were amplified with iRepertoire arm-PCR. TCRdb passed the multiplex PCR reads through MiXCR, listing each CDR3 protein once. The profile shows about 130,000 distinct CDR3 sequences, 23% of them singletons. Input material: glioma tissue, nonneoplastic brain tissue, or PBMCs (not recorded which). The receptors were sampled from a human donor with low-grade glioma or glioblastoma, undergoing nonglioma brain surgery, or in good health (not recorded which).

With respect to this clonotype: An end of the junction does not agree with germline; a read error may underlie this. The rearrangement uses TRBV5-4 and TRBJ2-1; D gene uncertain. Per the germline V gene, CDR1 is SGHNT and CDR2 is YYREEE (reference sequence). The CDR3 consists of 13 residues. CDR3 coding DNA: TGTGCCTGCAGCTTGAGGCAGAACAATGAGCAGTTCTTC. As protein: CACSLRQNNEQFF. Drawing the rest from reference TRBV5-4 and TRBJ2-1, the complete variable domain is ETGVTQSPTHLIKTRGQQVTLRCSSQSGHNTVSWYQQALGQGPQFIFQYYREEENGRGNFPPRFSGLQFPNYSSELNVNALELDDSALYLCACSLRQNNEQFFGPGTRLTVL.

This clonotype has ten or more counts. The chain couples TRBV12-3 or TRBV12-4 to TRBJ2-7; D not certain. The CDR3 covers 13 residues. The V end lost 3 bases, the J end lost 6 bases, and 12 bases lay between the germline ends. CDR3 sequence (DNA): TGTGCCAGCAGTTTCGTCGGCAGGTCCGAGCAGTACTTC. Translated, it gives CASSFVGRSEQYF.

This clonotype was seen ten or more times. The rearrangement uses TRBV4-3 and TRBJ1-1, with no clear D. Germline assignment: CDR1 LGHNA and CDR2 YSLEER. This CDR3 is 15 amino acids long. The V gene lost 0 bases and the J gene lost 11 bases, with 19 bases spanning the gap. The CDR3 loop reads CASSQDISSGSEAFF. The CDR3 bases are TGCGCCAGCAGCCAAGATATCTCTTCGGGGTCGGAGGCTTTCTTT.

The chain links TRBV6-5 to TRBJ2-7; 8 positions match TRBD1. The CDR3 is 14 amino acids. Germline CDR1 reads MNHEY; CDR2 reads SVGAGI. With V trimmed by 8 bases and J by 7 bases, 13 bases remained unmatched. The CDR3: CASRRTGPDGEQYF. Written as DNA, the CDR3 is TGTGCCAGCCGCAGGACAGGGCCGGATGGGGAGCAGTACTTC.

Ten or more counts support this clonotype. The chain has TRBV4-1 and TRBJ1-2; TRBD1 matches 8 bases. The CDR3 has 15 amino acids. The V and J ends lost 5 bases and 2 bases, in that order; junction bases with no gene match: 7. Germline lookup yields CDR1 MGHRA and CDR2 YSYEKL. CDR3 residues: CASSSVGTGNYGYTF. The CDR3 DNA reads as TGCGCCAGCAGCTCCGTTGGGACAGGAAACTATGGCTACACCTTC.

This clonotype was detected only a few times. The J gene is TRBJ2-1, the V gene TRBV3-1; D possibly corresponds to TRBD2 (7 bases). CDR1 and CDR2 (germline): LGHDT, YNNKEL (reference sequence). The CDR3 loop spans 16 amino acids. V was pared by 6 bases and J by 2 bases, with 17 bases between. The CDR3 is CASSNLGGRTYNEQFF. The CDR3 coding sequence is TGTGCCAGCAGTAACCTGGGGGGGCGAACCTACAATGAGCAGTTCTTC.

This clonotype has a count of ten or more. An end of the junction differs from the germline gene, which may be a read error. The chain's CDR3 is CASSIKLPGTTVAYEQYF. CDR3 bases: TGTGCTAGCAGCATCAAACTACCCGGGACTACTGTAGCCTACGAGCAGTACTTC. The chain employs TRBV7-7 and TRBJ2-7; 7 bases are shared with TRBD2. This CDR3 is 18 amino acids long. Per germline, CDR1 SSHAT and CDR2 FNYEAQ (reference sequence).

Concerning this clonotype: A junction boundary mismatches the germline segment, possibly from a read error. The chain carries TRBV20-1 and TRBJ1-5; D ambiguous. Looked up from germline, CDR1 is DFQATT and CDR2 is SNEGSKA (reference sequence). The CDR3 consists of 13 residues. In DNA, the CDR3 is TGCAGTGCTGACCAGGACCCTAATCAGCCCCAGTATTTC. It specifies CSADQDPNQPQYF.

This clonotype has just a few counts. CDR3 in amino acids: CASSLRGVTQYF. In nucleotides, the CDR3 is TGTGCCAGCAGTTTAAGGGGAGTGACCCAGTACTTC. The chain employs TRBV12-3 or TRBV12-4 and TRBJ2-5; D tentatively reads TRBD1 or TRBD2 (5 bases each). CDR3 length: 12 residues. The V end was cut by 2 bases, the J end by 7 bases, with 8 bases between.

This clonotype was observed at least ten times. The chain recombines TRBV19 with TRBJ2-3; D is ambiguous. This CDR3 is 12 amino acids long. Trimming shortened V by 10 bases and J by 0 bases, and 8 bases separated the two germline ends. Germline CDR1 reads LNHDA; CDR2 reads SQIVND (reference sequence). CDR3 sequence reads: CATGISTDTQYF. The CDR3 region has the DNA TGTGCCACCGGTATTAGCACAGATACGCAGTATTTT.